These T cell receptor beta chains were read from a single sample in a study of T cell responses to AZD1222 COVID-19 vaccine. Sequenced by immunoSEQ multiplex PCR; TCRdb stores in-frame clones only, minus some. The data contain 160,000 or so clones, approximately 90% of them singletons. Here the sequenced sample was peripheral blood, taken on day 0 of AZD1222 vaccination. Receptor source: an adult in good health. CDR3s include the opening cysteine and the closing phenylalanine or tryptophan. The D gene is left open where the match is weak. Part of the rows lack a size; the others show once, few, many or a class for expanded clones.

d_gene,v_gene,len,j_gene,abundance,CDR3nt,CDR3aa
NA,TRBV27,13,TRBJ2-7,NA,TGTGCCAGCAGTTTCGTCGCTAGCTACGAGCAGTACTTC,CASSFVASYEQYF
NA,TRBV15,15,TRBJ1-2,NA,TGTGCCACCAGCAGAGATTTCGTTAACAACTATGGCTACACCTTC,CATSRDFVNNYGYTF
NA,TRBV27,14,TRBJ1-5,NA,TGTGCCAGCAGCCTTATTCTGGGGAATCAGCCCCAGCATTTT,CASSLILGNQPQHF
NA,TRBV7-6,15,TRBJ1-6,NA,TGTGCCAGCAGTGGGGGGGCCCCTTATAATTCACCCCTCCACTTT,CASSGGAPYNSPLHF
NA,TRBV10-3,11,TRBJ1-1,few,TGTGCCATCAGTGGGCAGGGAATAGCTTTCTTT,CAISGQGIAFF
NA,TRBV6-5,13,TRBJ1-1,NA,TGTGCCAGCAGTTACACTAGCGAGACCGAAGCTTTCTTT,CASSYTSETEAFF
TRBD2,TRBV2,14,TRBJ2-7,once,TGTGCCAGCCTAAAGACTAGCGGGGATTACGAGCAGTACTTC,CASLKTSGDYEQYF
NA,TRBV11-2,14,TRBJ2-7,NA,TGTGCCAGCACCGATGGACTCGCCGGCTACGAGCAGTACTTC,CASTDGLAGYEQYF
TRBD1,TRBV28,19,TRBJ1-5,few,TGTGCCAGCAGTCCTATCGGCCATCGGGACAGGGTTTTTGGTCAGCCCCAGCATTTT,CASSPIGHRDRVFGQPQHF
NA,TRBV7-8,15,TRBJ1-2,NA,TGTGCCAGCAGCGCCTCACGGTTGACAGCGAATGGCTACACCTTC,CASSASRLTANGYTF
NA,TRBV9,12,TRBJ2-3,NA,TGTGCCAGCAGCGTAGTCGGAGATACGCAGTATTTT,CASSVVGDTQYF
TRBD2,TRBV5-1,14,TRBJ2-7,NA,TGCGCCAGCAGCTTGGCGGGCAGGGAGGGCGAGCAGTACTTC,CASSLAGREGEQYF
NA,TRBV5-5,13,TRBJ1-3,NA,TGTGCCAGCAGCCCGGGATTTGGAAACACCATATATTTT,CASSPGFGNTIYF
NA,TRBV11-2,14,TRBJ2-5,NA,TGTGCCAGCAGCTTAGATGGGGTGGGGGAGACCCAGTACTTC,CASSLDGVGETQYF
NA,TRBV30,14,TRBJ1-1,NA,TGTGCCTGGAGCCTGATTCGGATGAACACTGAAGCTTTCTTT,CAWSLIRMNTEAFF
TRBD1,TRBV5-1,17,TRBJ2-6,NA,TGCGCCAGCAGCCCCGCGACAGGGGGCTCTGGGGCCAACGTCCTGACTTTC,CASSPATGGSGANVLTF
TRBD2,TRBV6-4,15,TRBJ2-3,NA,TGTGCCAGCAGTGACTCAGCGGGAGAAACAGATACGCAGTATTTT,CASSDSAGETDTQYF
TRBD1,TRBV19,18,TRBJ1-5,NA,TGTGCCAGTAGTATAGCCCGACAGGGTGGGGTAGGCAATCAGCCCCAGCATTTT,CASSIARQGGVGNQPQHF
NA,TRBV9,15,TRBJ2-2,NA,TGTGCCAGCAGTTTGACGGGAACCAACACCGGGGAGCTGTTTTTT,CASSLTGTNTGELFF
TRBD1,TRBV7-9,13,TRBJ1-1,NA,TGTGCCAGCAGTCGGGACAGGGAAAGGGAAGCTTTCTTT,CASSRDREREAFF
TRBD1,TRBV19,15,TRBJ2-5,once,TGTGCCAGTAGTAGGCTCGACAGGGACGGGGAGACCCAGTACTTC,CASSRLDRDGETQYF
TRBD1,TRBV6-2/TRBV6-3,14,TRBJ1-2,NA,TGTGCCAGCAGTTCGGCCGGGACAGGGGACCCTAGGACCTTC,CASSSAGTGDPRTF
TRBD2,TRBV6-1,15,TRBJ2-1,NA,TGTGCCAGCAGTGAATTGCGGGAGGGCTACAATGAGCAGTTCTTC,CASSELREGYNEQFF
TRBD1,TRBV15,14,TRBJ1-2,NA,TGTGCCACCAGCAGAGAGGGACAGGACTATGGCTACACCTTC,CATSREGQDYGYTF